The 15 T cell receptor beta chains reported below all come from one sample, sequenced in a study of blood T cell repertoires in COVID-19. Profiling relied on immunoSEQ multiplex PCR, and the TCRdb table lists in-frame clones only, not all of them. The repertoire holds tens of thousands of clones, roughly 78% seen once, with about 9.4% in the top ten. Sequencing was done on a sample of peripheral blood. These receptors were taken from a man aged 60 to 69 with acute or convalescent COVID-19.

This clone was counted only a few times. The chain recombines TRBV27 with TRBJ2-1; 12 bases are a match to TRBD2. The CDR3 consists of 19 residues. Germline V gene lookup returns CDR1 MNHEY and CDR2 SMNVEV (reference sequence). The V gene end was trimmed by 2 bases and the J gene end by 0 bases; junction bases not matched to a gene: 8. CDR3 residues: CASSLDGLAGSSSYNEQFF. The DNA for the CDR3 is TGTGCCAGCAGTTTAGATGGACTAGCGGGGTCGAGCTCCTACAATGAGCAGTTCTTC.

The genes are TRBV6-5 and TRBJ2-7; TRBD1 is a possible D gene (6 bases). The CDR3 is 14 amino acids. V lost 6 bases, J lost 3 bases, and 15 bases lay in between. CDR1 and CDR2 (germline): MNHEY, SVGAGI. The CDR3 DNA reads TGTGCCAGCAGAAAGACCAGGGGCCTCTACGAGCAGTACTTC. It yields the protein CASRKTRGLYEQYF.

The genes are TRBV7-3 and TRBJ2-7; a weak D match, TRBD1 (5 bases). Per germline, CDR1 SGHTA and CDR2 FQGTGA. The V end was cut by 1 base, the J end by 6 bases, with 10 bases between. The CDR3 is 13 residues long. CDR3 loop: CASSLNQGAEQYF. CDR3 nucleotide sequence: TGTGCCAGCAGCTTAAATCAAGGGGCCGAGCAGTACTTC.

V gene TRBV21-1 combines with J gene TRBJ1-3; the table calls TRBD1, which could not be checked here. TRBV21-1 is noted as a pseudogene. The CDR3 extends over 17 amino acids. The CDR3 coding sequence is TGTGCCAGCAGCAAAGGGACAGGAATTTTCTCTGGAAACACCATATATTTT. Translated: CASSKGTGIFSGNTIYF.

The chain carries TRBV7-2 and TRBJ2-7; the D is unclear. Trimming pared 2 bases from V and 0 bases from J, leaving 8 bases between. CDR3 size: 14 residues. Germline CDR1 is SGHTA and CDR2 is FQGNSA. The CDR3, as DNA: TGTGCCAGCAGCTTACGAAAGAGCTCCTACGAGCAGTACTTC. Translating it yields CASSLRKSSYEQYF.

Comment on this clone: Other DNA sequences in this specimen translate into the identical CDR3. In nucleotides, the CDR3 is TGCGCCAGCAGCCCTCGGACAGAAAACTATGGCTACACCTTC. Its translation is CASSPRTENYGYTF. This rearrangement joins TRBV5-1 to TRBJ1-2; D is perhaps TRBD1 (6 bases). Trimming took 4 bases from V and 2 from J, leaving 12 bases between them. CDR1 and CDR2 from the germline V gene are SGHRS and YFSETQ. The CDR3 loop spans 14 amino acids.

The V call is TRBV27, the J call TRBJ1-5, with no clear D. The CDR3 covers 12 residues. Germline V gives CDR1 MNHEY, CDR2 SMNVEV (reference sequence). Trimming shortened V by 8 bases and J by 6 bases, and 11 bases separated the two germline ends. CDR3 coding DNA: TGTGCCAGCGGACTGGAGGGTCAGCCCCAGCATTTT. Its protein product is CASGLEGQPQHF.

The rearrangement joins TRBV7-2 to TRBJ1-3; perhaps TRBD1 as D (5 bases). The V end lost 1 base, the J end lost 3 bases, and 10 bases lay between the germline ends. Per germline, CDR1 SGHTA and CDR2 FQGNSA. CDR3 length: 15 amino acids. DNA of the CDR3: TGTGCCAGCAGCTTAGTCGTTAGGGGTGGAAACACCATATATTTT. Encoded protein: CASSLVVRGGNTIYF.

A word on this clone: One end of the junction is discordant with germline, which a read error may explain. This chain connects TRBV7-9 to TRBJ2-5; D possibly matches TRBD1 or TRBD2 (7 bases each). This CDR3 comprises 14 residues. Germline V gene data show CDR1 as SEHNR and CDR2 as FQNEAQ (reference sequence). In nucleotides, the CDR3 is TGTGCCACCAGGGGGGGTTTGAGGCAAGAGGCCCAGTACTTC. This codes for CATRGGLRQEAQYF.

The chain is built from TRBV5-6 and TRBJ1-6; TRBD1 matches 10 bases. Looked up from germline, CDR1 is SGHDT and CDR2 is YYEEEE. This CDR3 spans 16 amino acids. V shed 4 bases and J 7 bases; nucleotides not matched to a gene: 8. The CDR3 protein is CASSPGTGAGNSPLHF. The CDR3 DNA reads TGTGCCAGCAGCCCAGGGACAGGGGCCGGGAATTCACCCCTCCACTTT.

The genes are TRBV5-1 and TRBJ1-3; D might be TRBD1 (5 bases). The CDR3 loop spans 14 amino acids. Trimming cost V 4 bases and J 1 base, with 9 bases left between them. Germline CDR1 SGHRS, CDR2 YFSETQ. The CDR3 nucleotides are TGCGCCAGCAGCCCGGGGGAATCTGGAAACACCATATATTTT. It translates to CASSPGESGNTIYF.

The genes are TRBV27 and TRBJ2-3; TRBD2 matches 13 bases. The V gene end was trimmed by 5 bases and the J gene end by 5 bases; junction bases not matched to a gene: 7. CDR3 length: 16 amino acids. The V gene's germline CDR1 is MNHEY and CDR2 SMNVEV (reference sequence). In DNA, the CDR3 is TGTGCCAGCAGTCATGGCGGGACTAGCGGGAAAGATACGCAGTATTTT. It is translated as CASSHGGTSGKDTQYF.

The chain links TRBV7-3 to TRBJ2-3; TRBD2 matches 8 bases. Germline V gene sequence: CDR1 SGHTA, CDR2 FQGTGA. CDR3 size: 15 residues. Trimming took 3 bases from V and 3 from J; bases not matched to a gene: 5. This chain's CDR3 is CASSLGLDRTDTQYF. For the CDR3, the DNA is TGTGCCAGCAGCTTGGGACTAGATAGGACAGATACGCAGTATTTT.

V gene TRBV28 combines with J gene TRBJ2-7; D is ambiguous. The germline gives CDR1 MDHEN, CDR2 SYDVKM. The CDR3 totals 12 residues. Between the trimmed V and J ends, which lost 6 bases and 0 bases, there was a span of 6 bases. The CDR3 sequence: CASRQVSYEQYF. The CDR3 nucleotides read TGTGCCAGCAGGCAGGTCTCCTACGAGCAGTACTTC. The full variable domain, completed using reference TRBV28 and TRBJ2-7, is DVKVTQSSRYLVKRTGEKVFLECVQDMDHENMFWYRQDPGLGLRLIYFSYDVKMKEKGDIPEGYSVSREKKERFSLILESASTNQTSMYLCASRQVSYEQYFGPGTRLTVT.

This clone was recorded once. The chain uses TRBV7-3 and TRBJ2-2; TRBD1 agrees at 7 bases. Germline V gene data show CDR1 as SGHTA and CDR2 as FQGTGA. The trim removed 5 bases at V and 3 bases at J, leaving 6 bases unmatched. The CDR3 runs 15 residues. CDR3 in amino acids: CASSPDRVDTGELFF. DNA for the CDR3: TGTGCCAGCAGCCCAGACAGGGTAGACACCGGGGAGCTGTTTTTT.